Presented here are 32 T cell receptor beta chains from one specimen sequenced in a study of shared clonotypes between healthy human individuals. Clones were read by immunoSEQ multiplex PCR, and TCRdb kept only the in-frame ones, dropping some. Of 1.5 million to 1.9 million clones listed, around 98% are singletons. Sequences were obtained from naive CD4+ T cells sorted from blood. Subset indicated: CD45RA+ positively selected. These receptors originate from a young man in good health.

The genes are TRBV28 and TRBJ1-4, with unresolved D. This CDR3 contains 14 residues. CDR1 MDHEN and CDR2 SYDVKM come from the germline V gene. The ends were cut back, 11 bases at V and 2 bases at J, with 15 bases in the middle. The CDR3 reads CASGRVPTNEKLFF. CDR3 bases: TGTGCCTCGGGGAGGGTTCCCACTAATGAAAAACTGTTTTTT. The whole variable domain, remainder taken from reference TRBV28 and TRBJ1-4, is DVKVTQSSRYLVKRTGEKVFLECVQDMDHENMFWYRQDPGLGLRLIYFSYDVKMKEKGDIPEGYSVSREKKERFSLILESASTNQTSMYLCASGRVPTNEKLFFGSGTQLSVL.

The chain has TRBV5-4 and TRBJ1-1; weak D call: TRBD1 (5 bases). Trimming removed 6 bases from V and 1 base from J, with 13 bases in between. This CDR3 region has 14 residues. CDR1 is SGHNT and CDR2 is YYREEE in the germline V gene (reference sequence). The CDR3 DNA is TGTGCCAGCACCCCGCGGGGGGGGAACACTGAAGCTTTCTTT. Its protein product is CASTPRGGNTEAFF. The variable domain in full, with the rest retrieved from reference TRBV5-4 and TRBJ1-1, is ETGVTQSPTHLIKTRGQQVTLRCSSQSGHNTVSWYQQALGQGPQFIFQYYREEENGRGNFPPRFSGLQFPNYSSELNVNALELDDSALYLCASTPRGGNTEAFFGQGTRLTVV.

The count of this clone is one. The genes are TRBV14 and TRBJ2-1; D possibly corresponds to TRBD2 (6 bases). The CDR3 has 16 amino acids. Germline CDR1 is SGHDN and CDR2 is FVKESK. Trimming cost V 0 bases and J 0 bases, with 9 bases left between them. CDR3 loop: CASSQELASSYNEQFF. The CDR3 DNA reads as TGTGCCAGCAGCCAAGAACTAGCAAGCTCCTACAATGAGCAGTTCTTC.

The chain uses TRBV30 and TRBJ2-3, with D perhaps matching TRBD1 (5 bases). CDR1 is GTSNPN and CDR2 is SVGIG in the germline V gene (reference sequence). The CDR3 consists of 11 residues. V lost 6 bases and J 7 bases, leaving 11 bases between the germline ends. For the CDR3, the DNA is TGTGCCTGTACAAGGGGAAATACGCAGTATTTT. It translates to CACTRGNTQYF.

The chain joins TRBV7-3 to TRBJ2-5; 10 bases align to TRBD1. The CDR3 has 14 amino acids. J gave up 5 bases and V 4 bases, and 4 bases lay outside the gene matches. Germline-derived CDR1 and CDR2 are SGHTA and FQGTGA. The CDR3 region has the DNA TGTGCCAGCAGCTCCCAGGGACAGGGGGAGACCCAGTACTTC. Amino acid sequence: CASSSQGQGETQYF.

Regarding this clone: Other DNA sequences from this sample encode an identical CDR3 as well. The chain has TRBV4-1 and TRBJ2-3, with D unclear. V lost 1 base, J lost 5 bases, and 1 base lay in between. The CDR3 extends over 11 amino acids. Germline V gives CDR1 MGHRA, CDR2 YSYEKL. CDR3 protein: CASSQGDTQYF. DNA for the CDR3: TGCGCCAGCAGCCAAGGAGATACGCAGTATTTT.

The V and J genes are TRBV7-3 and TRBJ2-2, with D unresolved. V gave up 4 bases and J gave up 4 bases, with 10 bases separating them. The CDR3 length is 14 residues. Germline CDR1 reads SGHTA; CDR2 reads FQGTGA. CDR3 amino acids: CASSYNMVTGELFF. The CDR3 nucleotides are TGTGCCAGCAGCTATAACATGGTCACCGGGGAGCTGTTTTTT.

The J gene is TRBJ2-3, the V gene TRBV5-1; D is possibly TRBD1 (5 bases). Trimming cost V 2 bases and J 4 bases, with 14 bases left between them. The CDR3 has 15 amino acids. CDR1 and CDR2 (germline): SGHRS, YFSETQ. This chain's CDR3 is CASSFLRKGPDTQYF. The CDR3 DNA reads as TGCGCCAGCAGCTTCCTCCGGAAGGGGCCAGATACGCAGTATTTT.

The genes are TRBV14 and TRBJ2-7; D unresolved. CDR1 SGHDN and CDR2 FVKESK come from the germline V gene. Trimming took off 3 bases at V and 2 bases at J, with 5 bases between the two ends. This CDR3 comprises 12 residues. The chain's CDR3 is CASSHYTYEQYF. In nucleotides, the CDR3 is TGTGCCAGCAGCCACTACACCTACGAGCAGTACTTC.

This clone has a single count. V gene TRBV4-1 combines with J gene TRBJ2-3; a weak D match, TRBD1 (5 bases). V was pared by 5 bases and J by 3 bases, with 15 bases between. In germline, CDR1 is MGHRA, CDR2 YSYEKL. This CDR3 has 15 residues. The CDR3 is CASSTRRAGTDTQYF. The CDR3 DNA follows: TGCGCCAGCAGCACCCGTCGGGCAGGGACAGATACGCAGTATTTT.

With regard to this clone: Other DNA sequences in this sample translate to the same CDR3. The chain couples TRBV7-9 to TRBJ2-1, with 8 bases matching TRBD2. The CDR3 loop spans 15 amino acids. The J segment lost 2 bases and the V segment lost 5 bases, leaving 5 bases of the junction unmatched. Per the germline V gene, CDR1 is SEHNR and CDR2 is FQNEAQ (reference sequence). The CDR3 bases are TGTGCCAGCAGCCCACGGGGGGGACCCTACAATGAGCAGTTCTTC. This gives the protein CASSPRGGPYNEQFF.

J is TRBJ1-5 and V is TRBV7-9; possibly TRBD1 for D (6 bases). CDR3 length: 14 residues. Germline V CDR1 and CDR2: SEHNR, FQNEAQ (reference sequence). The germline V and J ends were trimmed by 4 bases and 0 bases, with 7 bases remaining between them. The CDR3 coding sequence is TGTGCCAGCAGCTACAGGGATAGCAATCAGCCCCAGCATTTT. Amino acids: CASSYRDSNQPQHF.

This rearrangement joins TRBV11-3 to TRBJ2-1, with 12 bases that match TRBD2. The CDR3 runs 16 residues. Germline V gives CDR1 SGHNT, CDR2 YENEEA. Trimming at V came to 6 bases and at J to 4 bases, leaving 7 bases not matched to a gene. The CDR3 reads CASSNYGLAGYNEQFF. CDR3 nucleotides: TGTGCCAGCAGTAATTACGGACTAGCGGGGTACAATGAGCAGTTCTTC. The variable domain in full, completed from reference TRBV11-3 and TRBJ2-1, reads EAGVVQSPRYKIIEKKQPVAFWCNPISGHNTLYWYLQNLGQGPELLIRYENEEAVDDSQLPKDRFSAERLKGVDSTLKIQPAELGDSAVYLCASSNYGLAGYNEQFFGPGTRLTVL.

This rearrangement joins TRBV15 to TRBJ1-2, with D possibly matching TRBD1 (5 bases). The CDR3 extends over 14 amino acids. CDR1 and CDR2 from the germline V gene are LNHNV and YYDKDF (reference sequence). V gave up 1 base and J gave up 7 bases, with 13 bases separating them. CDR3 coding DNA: TGTGCCACCAGCAGAGGGGGGACCCGGGGTGGCTACACCTTC. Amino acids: CATSRGGTRGGYTF.

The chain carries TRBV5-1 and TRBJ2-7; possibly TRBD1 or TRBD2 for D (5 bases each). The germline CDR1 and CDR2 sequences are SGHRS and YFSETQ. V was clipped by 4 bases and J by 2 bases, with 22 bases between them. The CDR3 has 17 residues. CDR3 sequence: CASSRIGAGLRTYEQYF. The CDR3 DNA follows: TGCGCCAGCAGCCGTATCGGGGCAGGGCTAAGGACCTACGAGCAGTACTTC.

CDR3 sequence: CASSFERETQYF. In nucleotides, the CDR3 is TGCGCCAGCAGCTTTGAGCGAGAGACCCAGTACTTC. The V and J genes are TRBV5-1 and TRBJ2-5; no definite D call. Germline V gene data show CDR1 as SGHRS and CDR2 as YFSETQ. The CDR3 is made up of 12 amino acids. V was trimmed by 2 bases and J by 4 bases, leaving 6 bases between them.

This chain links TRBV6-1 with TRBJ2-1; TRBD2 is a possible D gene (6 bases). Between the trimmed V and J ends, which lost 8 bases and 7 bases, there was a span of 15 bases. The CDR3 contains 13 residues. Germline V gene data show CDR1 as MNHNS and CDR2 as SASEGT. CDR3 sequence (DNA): TGTGCCAGCGGGTTGACTAGTTTTAATGAGCAGTTCTTC. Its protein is CASGLTSFNEQFF.

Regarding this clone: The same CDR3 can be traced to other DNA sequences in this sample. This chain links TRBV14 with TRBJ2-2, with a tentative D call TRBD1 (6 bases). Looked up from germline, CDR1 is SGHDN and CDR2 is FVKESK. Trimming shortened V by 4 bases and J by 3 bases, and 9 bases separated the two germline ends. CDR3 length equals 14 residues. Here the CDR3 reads CASSPRTDTGELFF. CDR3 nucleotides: TGTGCCAGCAGCCCACGGACAGACACCGGGGAGCTGTTTTTT.

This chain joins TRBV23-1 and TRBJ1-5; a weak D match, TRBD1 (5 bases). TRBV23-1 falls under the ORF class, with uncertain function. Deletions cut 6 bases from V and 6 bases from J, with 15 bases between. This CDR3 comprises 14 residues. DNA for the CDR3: TGCGCCAGCAGCCATGGGCAGGGATGTCAGCCCCAGCATTTT. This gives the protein CASSHGQGCQPQHF.

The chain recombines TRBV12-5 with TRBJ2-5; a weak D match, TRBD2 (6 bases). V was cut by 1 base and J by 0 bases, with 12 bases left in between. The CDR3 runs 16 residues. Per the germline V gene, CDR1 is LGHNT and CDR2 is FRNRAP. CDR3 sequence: CASGLAPEGYQETQYF. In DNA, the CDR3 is TGTGCTAGTGGTTTGGCTCCGGAGGGGTACCAAGAGACCCAGTACTTC.

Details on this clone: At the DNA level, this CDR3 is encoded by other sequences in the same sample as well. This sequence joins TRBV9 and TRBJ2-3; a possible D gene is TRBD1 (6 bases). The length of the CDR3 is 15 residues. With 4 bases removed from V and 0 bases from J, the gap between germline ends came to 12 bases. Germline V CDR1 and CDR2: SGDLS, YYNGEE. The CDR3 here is CASSPRTASTDTQYF. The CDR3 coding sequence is TGTGCCAGCAGCCCGCGGACAGCCAGCACAGATACGCAGTATTTT.

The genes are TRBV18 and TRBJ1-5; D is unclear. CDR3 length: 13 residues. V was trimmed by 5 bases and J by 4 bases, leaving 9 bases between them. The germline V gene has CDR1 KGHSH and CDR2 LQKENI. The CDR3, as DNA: TGTGCCAGCTCATCGGATACAAATCAGCCCCAGCATTTT. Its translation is CASSSDTNQPQHF.

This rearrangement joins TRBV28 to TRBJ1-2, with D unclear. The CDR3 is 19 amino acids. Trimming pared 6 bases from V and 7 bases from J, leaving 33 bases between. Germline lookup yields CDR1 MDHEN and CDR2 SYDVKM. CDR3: CASRPLARHGIPARSGYTF. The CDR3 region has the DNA TGTGCCAGCAGACCCTTGGCGCGACACGGAATTCCGGCCAGGAGTGGCTACACCTTC.

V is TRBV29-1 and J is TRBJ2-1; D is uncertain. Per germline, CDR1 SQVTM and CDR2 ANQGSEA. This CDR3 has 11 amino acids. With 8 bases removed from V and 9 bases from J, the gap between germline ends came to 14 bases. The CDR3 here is CSLLGTGEQFF. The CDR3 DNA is TGCAGCCTCCTCGGCACCGGTGAGCAGTTCTTC.

CDR3 sequence (DNA): TGTGCCAGCGGTAAGGAAATTTATCAGCCCCAGCATTTT. Its protein product is CASGKEIYQPQHF. This chain links TRBV6-1 with TRBJ1-5; no clear D. Trimming removed 8 bases from V and 5 bases from J, with 13 bases in between. Per the germline V gene, CDR1 is MNHNS and CDR2 is SASEGT. The CDR3 runs to 13 residues.

The CDR3 spells CASSSPGQGGGYGYTF. CDR3 DNA: TGTGCCAGTAGCTCGCCGGGACAGGGAGGCGGCTATGGCTACACCTTC. This rearrangement joins TRBV19 to TRBJ1-2; 9 positions agree with TRBD1. Per germline, CDR1 LNHDA and CDR2 SQIVND (reference sequence). This CDR3 is 16 amino acids long. The V gene end was trimmed by 6 bases and the J gene end by 4 bases; junction bases not matched to a gene: 12.

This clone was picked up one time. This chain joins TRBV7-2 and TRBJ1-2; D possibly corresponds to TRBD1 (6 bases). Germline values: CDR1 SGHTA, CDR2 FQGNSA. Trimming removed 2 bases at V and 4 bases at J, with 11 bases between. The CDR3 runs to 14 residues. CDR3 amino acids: CASSLRGSGYGYTF. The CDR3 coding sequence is TGTGCCAGCAGCTTAAGGGGGTCTGGCTATGGCTACACCTTC.

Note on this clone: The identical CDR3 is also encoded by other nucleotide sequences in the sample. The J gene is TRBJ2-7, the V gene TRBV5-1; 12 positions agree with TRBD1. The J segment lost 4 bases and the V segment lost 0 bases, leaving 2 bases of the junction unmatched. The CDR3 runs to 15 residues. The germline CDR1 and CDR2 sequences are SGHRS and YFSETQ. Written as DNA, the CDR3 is TGCGCCAGCAGCTTGGCGGGACAGGGGGCTTACGAGCAGTACTTC. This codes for CASSLAGQGAYEQYF.

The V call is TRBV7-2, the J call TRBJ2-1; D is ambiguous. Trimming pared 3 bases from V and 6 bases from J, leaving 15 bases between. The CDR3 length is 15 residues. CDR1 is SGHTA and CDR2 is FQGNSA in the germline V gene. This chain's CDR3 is CASSFSTQVANEQFF. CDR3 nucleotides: TGTGCCAGCAGCTTTTCCACCCAAGTGGCCAATGAGCAGTTCTTC.

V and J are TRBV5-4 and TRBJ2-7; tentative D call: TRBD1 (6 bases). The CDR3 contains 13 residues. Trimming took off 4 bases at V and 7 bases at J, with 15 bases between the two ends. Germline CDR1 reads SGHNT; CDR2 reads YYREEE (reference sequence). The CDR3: CASSPRGSGEQYF. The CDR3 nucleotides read TGTGCCAGCAGCCCGAGGGGGTCAGGAGAGCAGTACTTC.

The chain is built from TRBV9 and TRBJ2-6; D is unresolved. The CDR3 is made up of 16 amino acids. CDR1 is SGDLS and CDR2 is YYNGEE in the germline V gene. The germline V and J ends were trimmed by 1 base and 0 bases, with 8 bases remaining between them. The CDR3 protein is CASSVIGSSGANVLTF. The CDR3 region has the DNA TGTGCCAGCAGCGTAATCGGTAGCTCTGGGGCCAACGTCCTGACTTTC.

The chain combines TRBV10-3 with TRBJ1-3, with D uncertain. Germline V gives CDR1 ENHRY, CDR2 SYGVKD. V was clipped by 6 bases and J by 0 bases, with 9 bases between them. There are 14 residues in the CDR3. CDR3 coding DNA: TGTGCCATCAGGGACTTCCTCTCTGGAAACACCATATATTTT. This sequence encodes CAIRDFLSGNTIYF.